One and the same sample provided the 18 T cell receptor beta chains below, sequenced in a study of shared clonotypes between healthy human individuals. The table came from immunoSEQ multiplex PCR; TCRdb's copy has only in-frame clones and leaves some out. The sample lists fewer than 800,000 clones; 92% were seen once. The naive CD8 fraction comprised CD45RO-negative cells positively selected for CCR7 and excluded terminally differentiated effector memory CD45RA+ cells. Sequenced input: naive CD8+ T cells sorted from blood. The receptors come from a man aged 25 to 45 in good health.

DNA of the CDR3: TGTGCCAGCAGTTCCCTTAGGTATAGCAATCAGCCCCAGCATTTT. This translates into CASSSLRYSNQPQHF. The rearrangement links TRBV27 to TRBJ1-5, with D uncertain. This CDR3 has 15 amino acids. Trimming pared 4 bases from V and 0 bases from J, leaving 10 bases between. In germline, CDR1 is MNHEY, CDR2 SMNVEV (reference sequence).

This clone has only one observation. The chain couples TRBV18 to TRBJ1-5; 11 nucleotides align to TRBD1. The junction had 3 bases not matched to a gene; V was cut back by 3 bases and J by 5 bases. Germline V gene sequence: CDR1 KGHSH, CDR2 LQKENI. The CDR3 totals 15 residues. This chain's CDR3 is CASSPRDRGDQPQHF. The CDR3 DNA sequence: TGTGCCAGCTCACCGAGGGACAGGGGGGATCAGCCCCAGCATTTT.

The chain combines TRBV5-4 with TRBJ2-7; 12 bases are a match to TRBD2. CDR1 is SGHNT, CDR2 YYREEE, per germline (reference sequence). Germline trimming cut 4 bases from V and 7 bases from J; bases unmatched to any gene: 3. This CDR3 is 13 amino acids long. Here the CDR3 DNA reads TGTGCCAGCAGCGCCGGACTAGCGGGGGAGCAGTACTTC. Translation gives CASSAGLAGEQYF. Based on the CDR3 plus reference TRBV5-4 and TRBJ2-7, the full variable domain is ETGVTQSPTHLIKTRGQQVTLRCSSQSGHNTVSWYQQALGQGPQFIFQYYREEENGRGNFPPRFSGLQFPNYSSELNVNALELDDSALYLCASSAGLAGEQYFGPGTRLTVT.

This rearrangement joins TRBV28 to TRBJ1-2; D remains ambiguous. V was pared by 3 bases and J by 4 bases, with 9 bases between. There are 13 residues in the CDR3. Germline CDR1 reads MDHEN; CDR2 reads SYDVKM. Written as DNA, the CDR3 is TGTGCCAGCAGTTTGTCACGTTTCTATGGCTACACCTTC. Translation: CASSLSRFYGYTF.

The rearrangement uses TRBV13 and TRBJ2-2, with a possible D match to TRBD1 (6 bases). This CDR3 spans 16 amino acids. V was pared by 3 bases and J by 1 base, with 12 bases between. Germline V lookup: CDR1 PRHDT, CDR2 FYEKMQ (reference sequence). CDR3 bases: TGTGCCAGCAGCTTTCTGGTCAGGGGGAACACCGGGGAGCTGTTTTTT. It specifies CASSFLVRGNTGELFF.

The V and J genes are TRBV6-5 and TRBJ1-4, with TRBD1 as a possible D gene (5 bases). Germline V gene sequence: CDR1 MNHEY, CDR2 SVGAGI. This CDR3 spans 15 amino acids. Between the trimmed V and J ends, which lost 2 bases and 12 bases, there was a span of 19 bases. The CDR3 sequence is CASSYEVTLGAELFF. In DNA, the CDR3 is TGTGCCAGCAGTTACGAAGTCACCTTAGGGGCCGAACTGTTTTTT.

J is TRBJ1-2 and V is TRBV5-6; D is perhaps TRBD1 (5 bases). The germline CDR1 and CDR2 sequences are SGHDT and YYEEEE. The V and J ends lost 7 bases and 4 bases respectively, with 14 bases between them. The CDR3 has 13 residues. The CDR3 DNA is TGTGCCAGCGACTGGGGGGGTAGCTATGGCTACACCTTC. It specifies CASDWGGSYGYTF.

The V and J genes are TRBV5-6 and TRBJ1-1; 9 nucleotides align to TRBD1. Germline trimming cut 4 bases from V and 8 bases from J; bases unmatched to any gene: 6. This CDR3 comprises 13 residues. Germline V gene sequence: CDR1 SGHDT, CDR2 YYEEEE. The CDR3: CASSISGTGEAFF. The CDR3 region has the DNA TGTGCCAGCAGCATATCCGGGACAGGGGAAGCTTTCTTT.

V usage is TRBV10-2 and J usage is TRBJ2-1; 10 nucleotides align to TRBD2. This CDR3 is built from 14 residues. CDR1 and CDR2 from the germline V gene are WSHSY and SAAADI. The V gene end was trimmed by 11 bases and the J gene end by 2 bases; junction bases not matched to a gene: 6. The CDR3 region is CAGGTSEAYNEQFF. The DNA of the CDR3 is TGCGCCGGAGGGACTAGCGAGGCCTACAATGAGCAGTTCTTC.

The chain joins TRBV28 to TRBJ2-7; the D gene is possibly TRBD2 (5 bases). The V and J ends lost 6 bases and 0 bases respectively, with 12 bases between them. The CDR3 totals 14 residues. Germline V gene sequence: CDR1 MDHEN, CDR2 SYDVKM. The CDR3 nucleotides are TGTGCCAGCAGCCAACTTGGACTCTCCTACGAGCAGTACTTC. Its translation is CASSQLGLSYEQYF. The full variable domain, its missing parts supplied by reference TRBV28 and TRBJ2-7, is DVKVTQSSRYLVKRTGEKVFLECVQDMDHENMFWYRQDPGLGLRLIYFSYDVKMKEKGDIPEGYSVSREKKERFSLILESASTNQTSMYLCASSQLGLSYEQYFGPGTRLTVT.

V and J are TRBV11-2 and TRBJ1-1, with a possible D match to TRBD1 (6 bases). With 5 bases removed from V and 5 bases from J, the gap between germline ends came to 15 bases. CDR1 and CDR2 (germline): SGHAT, FQNNGV. The CDR3 length is 14 residues. Here the CDR3 reads CASSRRGGLTEAFF. The DNA of the CDR3 is TGTGCCAGCAGCCGGAGGGGGGGGCTGACTGAAGCTTTCTTT.

The V call is TRBV7-6, the J call TRBJ1-4, with D maybe TRBD1 (5 bases). The V gene's germline CDR1 is SGHVS and CDR2 FNYEAQ. Trimming cost V 7 bases and J 3 bases, with 15 bases left between them. The CDR3 loop spans 15 amino acids. The CDR3 sequence: CASTQGEGPNEKLFF. In nucleotides, the CDR3 is TGTGCCAGCACACAAGGGGAGGGACCTAATGAAAAACTGTTTTTT.

This chain links TRBV11-3 with TRBJ2-1; 11 nucleotides align to TRBD2. The CDR3 totals 17 residues. Germline lookup yields CDR1 SGHNT and CDR2 YENEEA. J was trimmed by 2 bases and V by 3 bases; bases with no gene match: 6. CDR3 nucleotides: TGTGCCAGCAGCTTTACAATTAGCGGGAGGGCCTACAATGAGCAGTTCTTC. The encoded protein is CASSFTISGRAYNEQFF.

The chain couples TRBV6-6 to TRBJ2-5; unclear D gene. Germline CDR1 and CDR2: MNHNY and SVGAGI (reference sequence). The CDR3 is 12 amino acids. The V end lost 5 bases, the J end lost 4 bases, and 8 bases lay between the germline ends. The CDR3 DNA reads as TGTGCCAGCAGTAATCACAGAGAGACCCAGTACTTC. Its protein is CASSNHRETQYF.

J is TRBJ1-1 and V is TRBV27; possible D gene TRBD1, 5 bases. The V and J ends lost 3 bases and 5 bases respectively, with 13 bases between them. Germline V gene lookup returns CDR1 MNHEY and CDR2 SMNVEV (reference sequence). CDR3 length equals 14 residues. The CDR3 is CASSFSQKGTEAFF. As DNA, the CDR3 is TGTGCCAGCAGTTTCAGTCAAAAGGGGACTGAAGCTTTCTTT.

This chain links TRBV2 with TRBJ2-5; perhaps TRBD2 as D (5 bases). Germline V CDR1 and CDR2: SNHLY, FYNNEI. The germline V and J ends were trimmed by 6 bases and 5 bases, with 16 bases remaining between them. The CDR3 sequence is 14 residues long. The CDR3 reads CASRETSFGETQYF. CDR3 in DNA: TGTGCCAGCAGGGAAACTAGTTTTGGCGAGACCCAGTACTTC.

This clone appeared a few times. The V and J genes are TRBV7-9 and TRBJ1-1; no reliable D call. CDR3 length equals 12 residues. V was cut by 6 bases and J by 1 base, with 6 bases left in between. In germline, CDR1 is SEHNR, CDR2 FQNEAQ (reference sequence). The CDR3 sequence is CASRVTNTEAFF. CDR3 DNA: TGTGCCAGCAGGGTAACGAACACTGAAGCTTTCTTT. The full variable domain, with the rest looked up from reference TRBV7-9 and TRBJ1-1, is DTGVSQNPRHKITKRGQNVTFRCDPISEHNRLYWYRQTLGQGPEFLTYFQNEAQLEKSRLLSDRFSAERPKGSFSTLEIQRTEQGDSAMYLCASRVTNTEAFFGQGTRLTVV.

This chain links TRBV6-1 with TRBJ2-3, with a weak D call TRBD2 (6 bases). Trimming cost V 10 bases and J 4 bases, with 15 bases left between them. This CDR3 spans 13 amino acids. The germline gives CDR1 MNHNS, CDR2 SASEGT. The CDR3, as DNA: TGTGCCACCCGGGACCGCGGGGCAGATACGCAGTATTTT. This translates into CATRDRGADTQYF.